One and the same sample provided the 23 T cell receptor beta chains below, sequenced in a study of cytomegalovirus exposure and HLA in healthy donors. Primers for the PCR totalled 60 Vbeta and 13 Jbeta. TCRdb keeps only in-frame clones here, not all; method: immunoSEQ multiplex PCR. Of 100,000 to 120,000 clones in the sample, about 70% were seen once. The specimen was PBMCs. All receptors derive from a man aged 25 to 40 in good health and CMV-seronegative.

The chain links TRBV5-1 to TRBJ2-7; possible D gene TRBD1, 5 bases. Trimming stripped 3 bases from V and 5 bases from J, with 6 bases between. The CDR3 runs to 11 residues. The V gene's germline CDR1 is SGHRS and CDR2 YFSETQ. CDR3 in DNA: TGCGCCAGCAGCTCACAGGACGAGCAGTACTTC. Amino acid sequence: CASSSQDEQYF.

The rearrangement uses TRBV18 and TRBJ2-7; TRBD2 matches at 7 bases. CDR3 length equals 16 residues. CDR1 is KGHSH and CDR2 is LQKENI in the germline V gene. V was pared by 2 bases and J by 2 bases, with 9 bases of the junction left unmatched. CDR3: CASSPRPGGTAYEQYF. The CDR3 bases are TGTGCCAGCTCACCAAGGCCGGGAGGTACCGCCTACGAGCAGTACTTC.

This clone was picked up a small number of times. The chain combines TRBV7-3 with TRBJ2-2; D perhaps matches TRBD2 (5 bases). The germline V gene has CDR1 SGHTA and CDR2 FQGTGA. The CDR3 has 13 amino acids. Trimming shortened V by 4 bases and J by 4 bases, and 7 bases separated the two germline ends. The CDR3: CASSSSITGELFF. As DNA, the CDR3 is TGTGCCAGCAGCTCTAGCATCACCGGGGAGCTGTTTTTT.

As to this clone: One end of the junction is discordant with germline, which a read error may explain. This sequence joins TRBV5-4 and TRBJ2-3, with 9 positions matching TRBD2. Germline-derived CDR1 and CDR2 are SGHNT and YYREEE (reference sequence). The CDR3 is made up of 16 amino acids. CDR3 sequence: CATTNPAGGSTHTQYF. The CDR3 nucleotides read TGTGCCACCACAAACCCAGCGGGAGGCTCCACACATACGCAGTATTTT. Based on the CDR3 plus reference TRBV5-4 and TRBJ2-3, the full variable domain is ETGVTQSPTHLIKTRGQQVTLRCSSQSGHNTVSWYQQALGQGPQFIFQYYREEENGRGNFPPRFSGLQFPNYSSELNVNALELDDSALYLCATTNPAGGSTHTQYFGPGTRLTVL.

Only a few counts were recorded for this clone. J is TRBJ2-3 and V is TRBV11-2; 9 nucleotides align to TRBD1. The germline gives CDR1 SGHAT, CDR2 FQNNGV. The CDR3 consists of 17 residues. V trimming: 2 bases; J trimming: 3 bases; junction bases outside the gene matches: 9. This chain's CDR3 is CASSLKRTGGETDTQYF. The CDR3 region has the DNA TGTGCCAGCAGCTTAAAGAGAACAGGGGGCGAAACAGATACGCAGTATTTT.

This clone was observed a few times. The chain employs TRBV11-2 and TRBJ2-3, with a possible D match to TRBD2 (6 bases). There are 15 residues in the CDR3. From germline, CDR1 is SGHAT and CDR2 FQNNGV. The V end was cut by 1 base, the J end by 1 base, with 9 bases between. CDR3 sequence (DNA): TGTGCCAGCAGCTTAGCGGGAGCGGGCACAGATACGCAGTATTTT. Residues: CASSLAGAGTDTQYF.

CDR3: CASSPHKGGVTEAFF. The CDR3 DNA sequence: TGTGCCAGCAGCCCCCACAAGGGAGGGGTCACTGAAGCTTTCTTT. This chain joins TRBV7-2 and TRBJ1-1, with D maybe TRBD1 (5 bases). The V end lost 5 bases, the J end lost 4 bases, and 17 bases lay between the germline ends. Germline CDR1 reads SGHTA; CDR2 reads FQGNSA. The length of the CDR3 is 15 residues.

DNA for the CDR3: TGTGCCAGCAGCCCCGGGGTGGCCAGCTCTGGAAACACCATATATTTT. It encodes CASSPGVASSGNTIYF. The J gene is TRBJ1-3, the V gene TRBV9; no firm D call. This CDR3 is 16 amino acids long. Trimming stripped 4 bases from V and 0 bases from J, with 14 bases between. Germline values: CDR1 SGDLS, CDR2 YYNGEE.

In regard to this clone: One end of the junction varies from germline; a read error may be responsible. The CDR3 loop is CASRLKTSGKNSQYF. As DNA, the CDR3 is TGTGCCAGCAGACTCAAGACTAGCGGAAAAAACAGTCAGTACTTC. The chain has TRBV11-3 and TRBJ2-4; 9 nucleotides match TRBD2. There are 15 residues in the CDR3. Germline lookup yields CDR1 SGHNT and CDR2 YENEEA.

J is TRBJ2-7 and V is TRBV19; 9 positions agree with TRBD1. This CDR3 is 13 amino acids long. Germline CDR1 LNHDA, CDR2 SQIVND (reference sequence). The V and J ends lost 6 bases and 9 bases, in that order; junction bases with no gene match: 9. The CDR3 loop reads CASSAGTGWRQYF. The CDR3 nucleotides read TGTGCCAGTAGCGCCGGGACAGGGTGGAGGCAGTACTTC.

The chain is built from TRBV9 and TRBJ2-1, with D possibly being TRBD2 (5 bases). The germline gives CDR1 SGDLS, CDR2 YYNGEE. CDR3 length equals 14 residues. Trimming cost V 3 bases and J 2 bases, with 9 bases left between them. The CDR3 DNA follows: TGTGCCAGCAGCGCACTTAGCGCCTACAATGAGCAGTTCTTC. Residues: CASSALSAYNEQFF.

The chain is built from TRBV19 and TRBJ2-3; maybe TRBD2 (5 bases). Germline V gives CDR1 LNHDA, CDR2 SQIVND (reference sequence). Trimming pared 5 bases from V and 3 bases from J, leaving 15 bases between. This CDR3 is 15 amino acids long. The CDR3 DNA reads as TGTGCCAGTAGTTTTCGAGGGATCGGGACAGATACGCAGTATTTT. Translating it yields CASSFRGIGTDTQYF.

This clone showed up just once. The chain has TRBV28 and TRBJ2-1; the match to TRBD2 covers 9 bases. The J segment lost 9 bases and the V segment lost 2 bases, leaving 8 bases of the junction unmatched. The CDR3 is made up of 15 amino acids. Germline CDR1 MDHEN, CDR2 SYDVKM. The CDR3 loop is CASSLPAGGVSEQFF. CDR3 DNA sequence: TGTGCCAGCAGTTTACCAGCGGGAGGTGTAAGTGAGCAGTTCTTC.

The gene calls are TRBV9 and TRBJ2-4; 8 nucleotides line up with TRBD2. Germline values: CDR1 SGDLS, CDR2 YYNGEE. The V and J ends lost 0 bases and 4 bases, in that order; junction bases with no gene match: 6. This CDR3 is built from 16 residues. CDR3: CASSVDGTRGKNIQYF. CDR3 in DNA: TGTGCCAGCAGCGTAGACGGGACTAGGGGGAAAAACATTCAGTACTTC. Full variable domain (rest looked up from reference TRBV9 and TRBJ2-4): DSGVTQTPKHLITATGQRVTLRCSPRSGDLSVYWYQQSLDQGLQFLIQYYNGEERAKGNILERFSAQQFPDLHSELNLSSLELGDSALYFCASSVDGTRGKNIQYFGAGTRLSVL.

This clone showed up just a few times. The chain carries TRBV6-4 and TRBJ2-4; 7 positions match TRBD1. The CDR3 has 13 residues. Trimming took 3 bases from V and 5 from J; bases not matched to a gene: 1. CDR1 is MRHNA, CDR2 SNTAGT, per germline. This CDR3 reads CASSEGGENIQYF. The CDR3 DNA reads TGTGCCAGCAGTGAAGGGGGCGAAAACATTCAGTACTTC.

This rearrangement joins TRBV6-1 to TRBJ1-1; D not certain. In germline, CDR1 is MNHNS, CDR2 SASEGT. This CDR3 region has 13 residues. Trimming took off 5 bases at V and 1 base at J, with 8 bases between the two ends. CDR3 coding DNA: TGTGCCAGCAGTTTCGGGAAGAACACTGAAGCTTTCTTT. As protein: CASSFGKNTEAFF.

The chain is built from TRBV7-3 and TRBJ1-2; 7 bases fit TRBD1. CDR3 length: 15 amino acids. The germline V gene encodes CDR1 SGHTA and CDR2 FQGTGA. Trimming removed 5 bases from V and 2 bases from J; junction bases left unmatched: 8. The CDR3 DNA reads as TGTGCCAGCAGCCAAGGGGGCAGGGGGAACTATGGCTACACCTTC. Translating gives CASSQGGRGNYGYTF.

CDR3 sequence: CASKNLAKNIQYF. The CDR3, as DNA: TGTGCCAGCAAAAACTTAGCCAAAAACATTCAGTACTTC. This chain links TRBV6-5 with TRBJ2-4; no reliable D call. This CDR3 comprises 13 residues. V shed 7 bases and J shed 0 bases, with 7 bases lying between them. Germline CDR1 reads MNHEY; CDR2 reads SVGAGI.

The chain joins TRBV11-3 to TRBJ2-7, with D maybe TRBD2 (5 bases). The V and J ends lost 0 bases and 2 bases respectively, with 8 bases between them. The CDR3 loop spans 14 amino acids. From germline, CDR1 is SGHNT and CDR2 YENEEA. The CDR3 DNA is TGTGCCAGCAGCTTAGACGGGAATACCTACGAGCAGTACTTC. Translation: CASSLDGNTYEQYF.

The table lists this clone with a count of one. The rearrangement joins TRBV30 to TRBJ2-1; D gene ambiguous. CDR3 length: 13 residues. Trimming took off 0 bases at V and 9 bases at J, with 12 bases between the two ends. In germline, CDR1 is GTSNPN, CDR2 SVGIG (reference sequence). CDR3 bases: TGTGCCTGGAGTGTACTCCGGTTTGGTGAGCAGTTCTTC. This codes for CAWSVLRFGEQFF.

Concerning this clone itself: Additional DNA sequences in this sample encode the identical CDR3. The J gene is TRBJ1-1, the V gene TRBV18; perhaps TRBD1 as D (5 bases). Germline lookup yields CDR1 KGHSH and CDR2 LQKENI. V lost 3 bases, J lost 2 bases, and 10 bases lay in between. This CDR3 is 14 amino acids long. CDR3 DNA: TGTGCCAGCTCACCCCGTACAGGTAACACTGAAGCTTTCTTT. Amino acids: CASSPRTGNTEAFF.

The V call is TRBV7-9, the J call TRBJ1-1; no clear D. Per germline, CDR1 SEHNR and CDR2 FQNEAQ (reference sequence). The V and J ends lost 5 bases and 4 bases respectively, with 14 bases between them. The CDR3 runs to 14 residues. CDR3 loop: CASSLETSITEAFF. The CDR3 coding sequence is TGTGCCAGCAGCCTAGAGACTTCGATCACTGAAGCTTTCTTT.

This clone was counted between two and nine times. The V gene is TRBV6-5, the J gene TRBJ2-7; 11 bases align to TRBD2. Germline CDR1 reads MNHEY; CDR2 reads SVGAGI. The ends lost 6 bases at V and 9 bases at J; junction bases unmatched: 7. The CDR3 runs to 13 residues. Here the CDR3 reads CASRPGLAVRQYF. DNA of the CDR3: TGTGCCAGCAGGCCGGGACTAGCGGTGCGGCAGTACTTC.